This T cell receptor (beta chain) was found in a study of metastatic and nonmetastatic thyroid tumors. The entire patient cohort was treatment-naive prior to thyroid surgery. Germline V CDR1 and CDR2: DFQATT, SNEGSKA (reference sequence). The CDR3 has 13 amino acids. V was pared by 4 bases and J by 0 bases, with 9 bases between. Per the original methods: The study built a papillary thyroid cancer distant-metastasis classifier from CDR3 differences across clinicopathological groups. TCRdb reassembled clones from the PCR reads with MiXCR. What appears here as the V and J calls and clone size reflects TCRdb's work, not the paper's. The data contain approximately 15,000 clones, roughly a fifth of them singletons.

The TCR comes from a female donor with papillary thyroid cancer or a benign thyroid nodule (not recorded which). Some clones in this sample may be carry-over from other donors' samples. Sequencing was carried out using adjacent normal tissue. The V gene is TRBV20-1, the J gene TRBJ1-1, with D perhaps TRBD1 (5 bases). This CDR3 reads CSATDILNTEAFF. As DNA, the CDR3 is TGCAGTGCTACGGACATCTTGAACACTGAAGCTTTCTTT.